This record looks at one T cell receptor (beta chain) sequence and its context. What it recognizes is unknown. The data originate from a study of cytomegalovirus exposure and HLA in healthy donors. The study's findings and limits: Some TCR beta chains (164 of them) were listed as cytomegalovirus-associated. Using the classifier, cytomegalovirus status was reportedly diagnosed with high specificity and sensitivity. The likely explanation for a cluster of highly shared sequence variants was sequencing artifact.

PCR used 60 Vbeta primers and 13 Jbeta primers. Method: immunoSEQ multiplex PCR; TCRdb's copy keeps in-frame clones and lacks some. The table lists some 150,000 clones, over 60% of them singletons. Healthy bone marrow donors formed the donor group. CDR3 length: 15 amino acids. After removal of 3 bases from V and 5 bases from J, the junction contained 6 bases not matched to a gene. Germline lookup yields CDR1 LGHNA and CDR2 YNFKEQ. V is TRBV4-2 and J is TRBJ2-7, with TRBD2 matching 11 bases. This TCR was recovered from a man aged 35-49 years in good health and CMV-seropositive. The sample was PBMCs. Here the CDR3 reads CASSQISGRAHEQYF. The CDR3 DNA reads as TGTGCCAGCAGCCAGATTAGCGGGAGGGCCCACGAGCAGTACTTC.